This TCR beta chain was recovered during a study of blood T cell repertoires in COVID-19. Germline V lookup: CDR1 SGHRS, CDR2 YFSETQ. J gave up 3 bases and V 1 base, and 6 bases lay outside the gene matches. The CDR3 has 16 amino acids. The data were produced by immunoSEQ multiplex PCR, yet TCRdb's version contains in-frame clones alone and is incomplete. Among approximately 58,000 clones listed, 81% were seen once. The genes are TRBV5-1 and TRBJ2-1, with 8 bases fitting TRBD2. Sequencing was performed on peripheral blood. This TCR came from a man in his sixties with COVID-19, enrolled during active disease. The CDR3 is CASSLFGREDYNEQFF. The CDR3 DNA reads TGCGCCAGCAGCTTGTTTGGGCGGGAGGACTACAATGAGCAGTTCTTC.